Listed below are T cell receptor beta chains from one sample, sequenced in a study of shared clonotypes between healthy human individuals. Assay: immunoSEQ multiplex PCR; the TCRdb copy retains only in-frame clones and omits some. Here the sample spans a few hundred thousand clones, roughly 97% being singletons. The sequencing sample was made of naive CD4+ T cells sorted from blood. The receptor source for this set is a woman aged 25 to 39 in good health. CDR3s include the opening cysteine and the closing phenylalanine or tryptophan. The order of the fields is CDR3 DNA, CDR3 protein, clone size, J gene, V gene, D gene. The D gene is left open where the match is weak. Only some rows state a clone size, as once, few, many or a class for expanded clones.

CDR3 DNA: TGTGCCAGCAGTGTGGGTGGCGGTCAGCCCCAGCATTTT
CDR3 protein: CASSVGGGQPQHF
clone size: .
J gene: TRBJ1-5
V gene: TRBV6-4
D gene: .

CDR3 DNA: TGTGCCAGTAGTATCTCCTCGGGACAGAGCTACTATAGCAATCAGCCCCAGCATTTT
CDR3 protein: CASSISSGQSYYSNQPQHF
clone size: .
J gene: TRBJ1-5
V gene: TRBV19
D gene: TRBD1

CDR3 DNA: TGCGCCAGCAGCTCCGGCGGGACAGGGCTGACTTTCTTT
CDR3 protein: CASSSGGTGLTFF
clone size: .
J gene: TRBJ1-1
V gene: TRBV5-1
D gene: TRBD1

CDR3 DNA: TGTGCCAGCAGTCCGTCGGAAGGGGGTTATGGCTACACCTTC
CDR3 protein: CASSPSEGGYGYTF
clone size: .
J gene: TRBJ1-2
V gene: TRBV7-8
D gene: .

CDR3 DNA: TGTGCCAGTAGTAGCCCGGACAGGGGCGCAACTAATGAAAAACTGTTTTTT
CDR3 protein: CASSSPDRGATNEKLFF
clone size: .
J gene: TRBJ1-4
V gene: TRBV19
D gene: TRBD1

CDR3 DNA: TGCGCCAGCAGCTTGGTTTTGTACCAAGAGACCCAGTACTTC
CDR3 protein: CASSLVLYQETQYF
clone size: .
J gene: TRBJ2-5
V gene: TRBV5-1
D gene: .

CDR3 DNA: TGTGCCAGCAGTTCGGCAGGCTCAGACACTGAAGCTTTCTTT
CDR3 protein: CASSSAGSDTEAFF
clone size: .
J gene: TRBJ1-1
V gene: TRBV28
D gene: .

CDR3 DNA: TGTGCCAGCTCACCAAGTCGACAGGGTGAGCCCCAGCATTTT
CDR3 protein: CASSPSRQGEPQHF
clone size: .
J gene: TRBJ1-5
V gene: TRBV18
D gene: TRBD1

CDR3 DNA: TGTGCCAGCAGCGCAGGATTACCGGGGACCCTCCAGTACTTC
CDR3 protein: CASSAGLPGTLQYF
clone size: once
J gene: TRBJ2-7
V gene: TRBV9
D gene: .

CDR3 DNA: TGTGCCAGCAGTACCGGACTAGCGCCGACCTACGAGCAGTACTTC
CDR3 protein: CASSTGLAPTYEQYF
clone size: .
J gene: TRBJ2-7
V gene: TRBV27
D gene: TRBD2

CDR3 DNA: TGTGCCAGCAGTTTAGGACCACCCGTCTCTGGAAACACCATATATTTT
CDR3 protein: CASSLGPPVSGNTIYF
clone size: .
J gene: TRBJ1-3
V gene: TRBV27
D gene: .

CDR3 DNA: TGCGCCAGCAGCTTGGTGTCAGGGGGCGAGGGTGGCTACACCTTC
CDR3 protein: CASSLVSGGEGGYTF
clone size: .
J gene: TRBJ1-2
V gene: TRBV5-1
D gene: TRBD1

CDR3 DNA: TGTGCCAGCAGTTTAGGGACAGGGGGTCAGGAAAAACTGTTTTTT
CDR3 protein: CASSLGTGGQEKLFF
clone size: .
J gene: TRBJ1-4
V gene: TRBV28
D gene: TRBD1

CDR3 DNA: TGTGCCAGCAGTTACTCTTCAGGGACGGAGACCCAGTACTTC
CDR3 protein: CASSYSSGTETQYF
clone size: .
J gene: TRBJ2-5
V gene: TRBV6-5
D gene: .

CDR3 DNA: TGTGCCAGCACTCCTGGACAGTCCTTCTACGAGCAGTACTTC
CDR3 protein: CASTPGQSFYEQYF
clone size: .
J gene: TRBJ2-7
V gene: TRBV6-5
D gene: .

CDR3 DNA: TGTGCCAGCAGCGTAGGGGGGGCAGAAGCCTACGAGCAGTACTTC
CDR3 protein: CASSVGGAEAYEQYF
clone size: .
J gene: TRBJ2-7
V gene: TRBV9
D gene: .

CDR3 DNA: TGTGCCAGCAGCGGGGTGACCTCCTACAATGAGCAGTTCTTC
CDR3 protein: CASSGVTSYNEQFF
clone size: .
J gene: TRBJ2-1
V gene: TRBV9
D gene: .

CDR3 DNA: TGTGCCATCAAGTATCGGACAGGGGCCTACGAGCAGTACTTC
CDR3 protein: CAIKYRTGAYEQYF
clone size: .
J gene: TRBJ2-7
V gene: TRBV10-3
D gene: TRBD1

CDR3 DNA: TGTGCCAGCAGCTCCCGCGGGCGTCGCACAGATACGCAGTATTTT
CDR3 protein: CASSSRGRRTDTQYF
clone size: .
J gene: TRBJ2-3
V gene: TRBV5-6
D gene: .

CDR3 DNA: TGTGCCAGCAGTCTCATGAATGGACCGTACGAGCAGTACTTC
CDR3 protein: CASSLMNGPYEQYF
clone size: .
J gene: TRBJ2-7
V gene: TRBV28
D gene: .

CDR3 DNA: TGTGCCAGCTCAGATGGAGAAGACTATGGCTACACCTTC
CDR3 protein: CASSDGEDYGYTF
clone size: .
J gene: TRBJ1-2
V gene: TRBV18
D gene: .